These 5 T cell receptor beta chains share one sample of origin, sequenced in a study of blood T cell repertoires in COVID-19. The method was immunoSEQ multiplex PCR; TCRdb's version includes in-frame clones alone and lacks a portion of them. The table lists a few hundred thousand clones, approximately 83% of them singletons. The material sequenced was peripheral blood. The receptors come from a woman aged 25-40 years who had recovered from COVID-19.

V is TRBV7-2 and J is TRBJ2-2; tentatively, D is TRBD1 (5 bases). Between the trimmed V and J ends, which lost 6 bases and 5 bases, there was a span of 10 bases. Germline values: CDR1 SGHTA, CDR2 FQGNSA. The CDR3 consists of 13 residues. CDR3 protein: CASRQVRTGELFF. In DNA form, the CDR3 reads TGTGCCAGCAGACAGGTCCGGACCGGGGAGCTGTTTTTT.

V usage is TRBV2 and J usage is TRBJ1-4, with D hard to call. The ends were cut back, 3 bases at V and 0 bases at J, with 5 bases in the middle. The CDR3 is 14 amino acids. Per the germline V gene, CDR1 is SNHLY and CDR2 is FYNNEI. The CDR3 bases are TGTGCCAGCAGTGAGCGGCCAACTAATGAAAAACTGTTTTTT. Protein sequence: CASSERPTNEKLFF.

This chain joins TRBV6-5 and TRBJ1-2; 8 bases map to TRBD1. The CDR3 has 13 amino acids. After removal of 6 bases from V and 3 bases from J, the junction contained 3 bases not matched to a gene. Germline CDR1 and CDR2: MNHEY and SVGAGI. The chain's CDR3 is CASRGGQDYGYTF. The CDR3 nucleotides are TGTGCCAGCAGGGGGGGACAGGACTATGGCTACACCTTC.

This CDR3 is CASSFLPTRGTYEQYF. CDR3 nucleotide sequence: TGTGCCAGCAGTTTTCTTCCAACCAGGGGTACCTACGAGCAGTACTTC. The chain carries TRBV27 and TRBJ2-7, with TRBD1 as a possible D gene (6 bases). CDR1 is MNHEY and CDR2 is SMNVEV in the germline V gene (reference sequence). Trimming pared 3 bases from V and 2 bases from J, leaving 17 bases between. The CDR3 runs to 16 residues.

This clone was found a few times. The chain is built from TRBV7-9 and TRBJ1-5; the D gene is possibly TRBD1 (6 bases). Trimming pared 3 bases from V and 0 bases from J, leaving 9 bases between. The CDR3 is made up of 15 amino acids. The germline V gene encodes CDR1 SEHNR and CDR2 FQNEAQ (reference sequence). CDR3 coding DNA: TGTGCCAGCAGCTTGGGGGCGGGTAGCAATCAGCCCCAGCATTTT. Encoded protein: CASSLGAGSNQPQHF.